This T cell receptor beta chain was sequenced for a study of blood T cell repertoires in COVID-19. Turning to the study itself: From T cells, B-cell-depleted T cells, or PBMCs came the material, which was cDNA or gDNA.

Categorization into cohorts depended on clinical history that participants reported. Produced via immunoSEQ multiplex PCR; TCRdb's table is partial and in-frame only. The sample has tens of thousands of clones; roughly 80% are singletons. The CDR3 sequence is 15 residues long. Germline V gene sequence: CDR1 LGHDT, CDR2 YNNKEL (reference sequence). The J segment lost 0 bases and the V segment lost 4 bases, leaving 3 bases of the junction unmatched. The gene calls are TRBV3-1 (or the pseudogene TRBV3-2) and TRBJ2-7, with 10 bases matching TRBD2. Sequenced input: PBMCs or T cells enriched from blood (not recorded which). The sequence derives from a woman between 40 and 50 years old with acute COVID-19. The CDR3 nucleotides are TGTGCCAGCAGCCCGACTAGCGGGCGCTCCTACGAGCAGTACTTC. Encoded protein: CASSPTSGRSYEQYF.